This TCR beta chain was sequenced during a study of T cells after yellow fever vaccination (dated by TCRdb to the late 2010s). Context from the whole study: Libraries from fractions with low cell numbers were prepared with the SMART-Seq v4 Ultra Low Input RNA kit. To follow T-cell clones before and after primary and booster YFV17D yellow fever vaccination, bulk TCR alpha and beta repertoires were sequenced over time. Two healthy male donors, one aged 18 to 30 and one aged 30 to 40 years, were included in the cohort. Blood was drawn at multiple timepoints before and after primary and secondary immunization, with bulk PBMC replicates and cell subsets isolated. Broad study findings and their caveats: Because the study included only a couple of donors, the extent to which the findings can be generalized is limited. Because abundant contaminating clonotypes from the bulk population could be contained in FACS-sorted repertoires, computational filtering was required. The secondary T-cell response was found to be weaker but faster than the primary response, with a peak reached on day 5 rather than on day 15. Most clones expanded after primary vaccination were re-detected after the booster (almost 98% of CD4 and about 88% of CD8), suggesting broad memory maintenance. A small share of clonotypes was detected in both CD4 and CD8 compartments, with the overlap likely arising from convergent recombination.

The treatment or condition label, as the study defines it: live attenuated yellow fever vaccine strain. A standard Ficoll-Paque protocol was used to isolate PBMCs from peripheral blood. CD4 and CD8 T-cell fractions were isolated with Dynabeads CD4 and CD8 positive selection kits. TriZol was used to extract RNA from bulk PBMCs, CD4 and CD8 fractions, and dextramer-positive and dextramer-negative fractions. Data came from an Illumina NovaSeq 6000. TCR cDNA was synthesized by 5'RACE template switching, which introduced a universal primer site and unique molecular identifiers. Priming of cDNA synthesis was performed from both the TCR alpha and TCR beta constant segments. Library amplification involved two PCR steps, and the second step added sample barcodes and sequencing adapters. Sequencing of the libraries was done on either Illumina HiSeq 2500 (2x100 bp) or NovaSeq (2x150 bp). Regarding the original processing steps: MIGEC handled demultiplexing of reads and collapsing into UMI consensus sequences, while MiXCR performed V(D)J alignment. Vaccine-responding clonotypes were identified with edgeR using replicate PBMC samples, with FDR below 0.01 and a log2 fold change above 5 up to day 15 being required. Each bulk clonotype was labeled CD4 or CD8 based on which sequenced repertoire, CD4 or CD8, contained the clonotype at higher abundance. The public reads were reanalyzed by TCRdb: fastp trimming at Q25, MiXCR alignment, in-frame beta chains only. Rows matching on CDR3 protein sequence are summarized as one entry with the most common DNA and genes. These V and J calls are TCRdb output, not the study's own analysis. For this sample there are approximately 160,000 distinct CDR3 sequences; about a tenth appear just once. The biggest ten clones account for 35% to 40% of the sample.

This clonotype was counted between two and nine times. Its antigen is currently not known. Nothing much larger sits one base from this clone, and base qualities are not available. CDR1 and CDR2 are read off the germline V gene as SGDLS and YYNGEE. The germline V and J ends show losses of 5 bases and 5 bases respectively, and no gene match explains 8 bases of the junction. The CDR3 goes from the cysteine to the phenylalanine over 15 residues. Just CDR3 DNA is preserved here, 45 bases in frame from base 1. The sample was CD8+ T cells sorted from PBMCs, taken 45 days after the yellow fever booster vaccination. The clonotype comes from a man aged 18 to 30 who received the YFV17D yellow fever vaccine. This chain is built from TRBV9 and TRBJ2-5, with 11 junctional bases fitting TRBD2. DNA sequence: TGTGCCAGCAGTACACTAGCGGGGGTTCGGGAGACCCAGTACTTC. Its translation reads: CASSTLAGVRETQYF.